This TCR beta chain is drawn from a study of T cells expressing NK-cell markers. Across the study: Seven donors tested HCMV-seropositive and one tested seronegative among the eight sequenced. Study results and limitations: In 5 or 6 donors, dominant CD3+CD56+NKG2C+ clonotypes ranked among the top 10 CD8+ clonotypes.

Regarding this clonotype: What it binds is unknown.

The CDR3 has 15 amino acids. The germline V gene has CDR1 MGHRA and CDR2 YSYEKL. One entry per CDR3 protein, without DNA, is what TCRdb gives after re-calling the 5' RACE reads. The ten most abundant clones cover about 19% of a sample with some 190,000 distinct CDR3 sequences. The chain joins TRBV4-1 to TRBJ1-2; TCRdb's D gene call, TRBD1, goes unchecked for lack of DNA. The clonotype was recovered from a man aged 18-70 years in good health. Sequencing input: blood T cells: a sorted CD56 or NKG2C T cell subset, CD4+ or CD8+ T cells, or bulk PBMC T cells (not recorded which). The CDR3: CASSQGGQFNYGYTF.